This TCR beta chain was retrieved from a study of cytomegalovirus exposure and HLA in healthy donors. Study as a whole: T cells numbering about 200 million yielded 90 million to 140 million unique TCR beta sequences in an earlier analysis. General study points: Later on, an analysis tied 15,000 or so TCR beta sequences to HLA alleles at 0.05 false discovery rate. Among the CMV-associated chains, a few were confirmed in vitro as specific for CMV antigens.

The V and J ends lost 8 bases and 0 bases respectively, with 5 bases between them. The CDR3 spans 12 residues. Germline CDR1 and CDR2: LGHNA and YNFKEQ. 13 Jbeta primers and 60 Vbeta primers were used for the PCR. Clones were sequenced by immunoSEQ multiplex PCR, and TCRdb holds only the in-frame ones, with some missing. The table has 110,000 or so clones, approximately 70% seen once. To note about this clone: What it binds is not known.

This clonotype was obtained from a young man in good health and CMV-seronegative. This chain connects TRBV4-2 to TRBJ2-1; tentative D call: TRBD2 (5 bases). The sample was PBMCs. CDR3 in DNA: TGTGCCAGCGGGAGCTCCTACAATGAGCAGTTCTTC. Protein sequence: CASGSSYNEQFF.